This T cell receptor (beta chain) appears in the sequencing data of a study of T cell repertoires in cytomegalovirus infection. Overall study: Public TCR beta signature analysis indicated the presence of both CMV infection and matching HLA type.

TCRdb redid the calling of the reads with MiXCR, one entry per CDR3 protein. The profile shows roughly 200,000 distinct CDR3 sequences, 17% of them singletons. Findings and caveats of the study: Carriage of CMV together with the relevant HLA was identifiable through cumulative public TCR beta family frequency. Across the ex vivo response, the dominant clonotypes were HLA-C-restricted CMV-specific TCR beta clonotypes.

The CDR3 consists of 13 residues. V lost 5 bases to trimming and J lost 1 base, with 7 bases between them. As to this clonotype: Its antigen is currently unknown.

The sequence derives from a human donor in good health (CMV status not recorded). Some clones in this sample may be carry-over from other donors' samples. This rearrangement joins TRBV12-3 or TRBV12-4 to TRBJ2-3, with D uncertain. Sequencing used CD8+ T cells from PBMCs. CDR3 nucleotides: TGTGCCAGCAGTCCTACTGGCACAGATACGCAGTATTTT. Translation gives CASSPTGTDTQYF.